These 3 T cell receptor beta chains were all obtained from the same sample, sequenced in a study of memory CD4+ T cells and cytomegalovirus serostatus. Libraries were prepared by immunoSEQ multiplex PCR; TCRdb keeps only in-frame clonotypes and omits some of them. The repertoire holds about 59,000 clones, with 81% as singletons. The sort gate was single viable CD3+CD4+CD8-CD45RO+ cells for memory CD4+ T cells. The sample comprised memory CD4+ T cells from blood. These receptors came from an adult in good health and CMV-seronegative.

The rearrangement uses TRBV18 and TRBJ2-7, with TRBD2 identical over 9 bases. Germline loops: CDR1 KGHSH, CDR2 LQKENI. V lost 8 bases, J lost 1 base, and 9 bases stayed unmatched. The CDR3 is 15 residues long. CDR3 protein: CASRRGSGRSYEQYF. The DNA of the CDR3 is TGTGCCAGCCGACGGGGTAGCGGGAGATCCTACGAGCAGTACTTC.

The rearrangement uses TRBV10-3 and TRBJ1-1; tentatively, D is TRBD1 (5 bases). Trimming stripped 3 bases from V and 6 bases from J, with 17 bases between. This CDR3 is 15 amino acids long. Per germline, CDR1 ENHRY and CDR2 SYGVKD. CDR3 sequence reads: CAISDSGKASPEAFF. The CDR3 nucleotides read TGTGCCATCAGTGATTCAGGGAAAGCGAGCCCTGAAGCTTTCTTT.

In its sample, this clone was seen a few times. CDR3 loop: CASSPEGFYNEQFF. CDR3 nucleotides: TGTGCCAGCTCACCAGAGGGGTTCTACAATGAGCAGTTCTTC. This chain links TRBV18 with TRBJ2-1; D is tentatively TRBD1 or TRBD2 (5 bases each). The CDR3 has 14 amino acids. Trimming took off 2 bases at V and 3 bases at J, with 8 bases between the two ends. Germline assignment: CDR1 KGHSH and CDR2 LQKENI.